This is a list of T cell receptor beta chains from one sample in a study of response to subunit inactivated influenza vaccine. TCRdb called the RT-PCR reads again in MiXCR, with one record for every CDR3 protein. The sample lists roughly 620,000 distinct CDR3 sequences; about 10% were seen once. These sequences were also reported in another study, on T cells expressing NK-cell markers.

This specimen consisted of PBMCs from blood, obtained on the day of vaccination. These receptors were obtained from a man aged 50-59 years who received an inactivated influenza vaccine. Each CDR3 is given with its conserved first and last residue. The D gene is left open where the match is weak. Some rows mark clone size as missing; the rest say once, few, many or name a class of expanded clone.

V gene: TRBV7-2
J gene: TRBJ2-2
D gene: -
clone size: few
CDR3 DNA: TGTGCCAGCAGCTTGACCGACACTGGCGGGGAGCTGTTTTTT
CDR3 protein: CASSLTDTGGELFF

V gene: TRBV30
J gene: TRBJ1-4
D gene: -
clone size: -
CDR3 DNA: TGTGCCTGGGGCCAAACAGGGAACTCTAATGAAAAACTGTTTTTT
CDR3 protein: CAWGQTGNSNEKLFF

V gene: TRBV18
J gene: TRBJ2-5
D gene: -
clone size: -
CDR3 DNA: TGTGCCAGCTCACCGGACACATGGGCAGGAGAGACCCAGTACTTC
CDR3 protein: CASSPDTWAGETQYF

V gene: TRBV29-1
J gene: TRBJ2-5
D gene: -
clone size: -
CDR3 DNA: TGCAGCGTCCGAGGGCCCGCCACGGAGACCCAGTACTTC
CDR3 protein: CSVRGPATETQYF

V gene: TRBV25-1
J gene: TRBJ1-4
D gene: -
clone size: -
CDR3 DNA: TGTGCCAGCAGTGAATGGAGAGGGAGTGAAAAACTGTTTTTT
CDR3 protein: CASSEWRGSEKLFF

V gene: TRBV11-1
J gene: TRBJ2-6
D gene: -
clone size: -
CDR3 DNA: TGTGCCAGCAGCTTATGGTTATGGGGACGCCGCTCTGGGGCCAACGTCCTGACTTTC
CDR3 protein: CASSLWLWGRRSGANVLTF

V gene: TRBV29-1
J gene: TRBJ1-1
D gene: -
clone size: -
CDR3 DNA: TGCAGCGGCGGACCGGGGTTGAACACTGAAGCTTTCTTT
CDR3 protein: CSGGPGLNTEAFF

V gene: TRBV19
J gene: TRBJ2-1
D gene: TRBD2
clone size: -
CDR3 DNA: TGTGCCAGTAGTATTAGCGGGGGAATCTCCTACAATGAGCAGTTCTTC
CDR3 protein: CASSISGGISYNEQFF

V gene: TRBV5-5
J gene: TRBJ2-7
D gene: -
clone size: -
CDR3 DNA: TGTGCCAGCAGCTCACCGTTTGAGACCTACGAGCAGTACTTC
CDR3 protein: CASSSPFETYEQYF

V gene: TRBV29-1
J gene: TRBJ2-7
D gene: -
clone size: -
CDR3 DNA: TGCAGCGTTAGGGGACGGACTATCTACGAGCATTACTTC
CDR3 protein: CSVRGRTIYEHYF

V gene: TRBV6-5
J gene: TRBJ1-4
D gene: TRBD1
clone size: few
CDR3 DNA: TGTGCCAGCAGTTCCAGGGGGCAGGCTAATGAAAAACTGTTTTTT
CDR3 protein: CASSSRGQANEKLFF

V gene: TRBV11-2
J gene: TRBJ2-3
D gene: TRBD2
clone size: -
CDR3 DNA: TGTGCCAGCAGCTTATGGCCCCTTGGGACTAGCGGGGCCTCTAGCACAGATACGCAGTATTTT
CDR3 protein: CASSLWPLGTSGASSTDTQYF

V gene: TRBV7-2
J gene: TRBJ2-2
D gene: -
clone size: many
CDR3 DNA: TGTGCCAGCAGCTTAGGGGACCGTCGGACCGGGGAGCTGTTTTTT
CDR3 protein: CASSLGDRRTGELFF

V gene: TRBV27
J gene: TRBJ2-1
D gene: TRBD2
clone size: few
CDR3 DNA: TGTGCCAGCAGTTCCTACTTAAGCGGGGCACACAATGAGCAGTTCTTC
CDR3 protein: CASSSYLSGAHNEQFF

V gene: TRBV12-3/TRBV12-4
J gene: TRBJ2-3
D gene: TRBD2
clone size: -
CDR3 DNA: TGTGCCAGCAGTTTGCGGGAGGGAGATACGCAGTATTTT
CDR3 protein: CASSLREGDTQYF

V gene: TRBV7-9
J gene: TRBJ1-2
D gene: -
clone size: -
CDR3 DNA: TGTGCCAGCAGCTTAGTTGTCGGTGGCTACACCTTC
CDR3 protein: CASSLVVGGYTF

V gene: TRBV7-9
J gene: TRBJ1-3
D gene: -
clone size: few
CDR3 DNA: TGTGCCAGCAGCTTAGGAAGTTCCCACTCTGGAAACACCATATATTTT
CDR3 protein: CASSLGSSHSGNTIYF

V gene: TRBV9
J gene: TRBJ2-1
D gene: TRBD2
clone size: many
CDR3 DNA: TGTGCCAGCAGCGTAGCAGCGGGGACTTACAATGAGCAGTTCTTC
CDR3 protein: CASSVAAGTYNEQFF

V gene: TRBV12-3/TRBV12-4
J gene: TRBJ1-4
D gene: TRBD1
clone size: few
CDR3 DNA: TGTGCCAGCAGTTTCCGGGACAGGTCCTCTAGTGATGAAAAACTGTTTTTT
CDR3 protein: CASSFRDRSSSDEKLFF

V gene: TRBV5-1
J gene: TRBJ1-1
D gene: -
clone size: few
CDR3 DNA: TGCGCCAGCAGGCAACAGATCCTGAACACTGAAGCTTTCTTT
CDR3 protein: CASRQQILNTEAFF

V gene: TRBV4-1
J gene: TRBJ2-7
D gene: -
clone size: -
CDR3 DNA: TGCGCCAGCAGCCAACTACAAGCCTACGAGCAGTACTTC
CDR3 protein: CASSQLQAYEQYF

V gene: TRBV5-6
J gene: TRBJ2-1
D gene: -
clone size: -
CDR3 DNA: TGTGCCAGCAGCTTGGGCGGGAATCGGTACAATGAGCAGTTCTTC
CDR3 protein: CASSLGGNRYNEQFF

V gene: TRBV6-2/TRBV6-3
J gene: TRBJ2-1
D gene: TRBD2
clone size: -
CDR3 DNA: TGTGCCAGCAGTTACGGCGGGGGGGCCTTCAATGAGCAGTTCTTC
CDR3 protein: CASSYGGGAFNEQFF

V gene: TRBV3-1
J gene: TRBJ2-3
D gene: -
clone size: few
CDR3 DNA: TGTGCCAGCAGCCAAGCCCCCTCTAGCACAGATACGCAGTATTTT
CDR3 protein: CASSQAPSSTDTQYF

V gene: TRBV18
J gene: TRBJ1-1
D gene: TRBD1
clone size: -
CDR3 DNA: TGTGCCAGCTTGGCCGGGACAGGGAGTGAAGCTTTCTTT
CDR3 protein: CASLAGTGSEAFF

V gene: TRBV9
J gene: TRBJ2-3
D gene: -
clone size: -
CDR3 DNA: TGTGCCAGCAGCGTAGGTTGGCGGGGTAGCACAGATACGCAGTATTTT
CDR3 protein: CASSVGWRGSTDTQYF

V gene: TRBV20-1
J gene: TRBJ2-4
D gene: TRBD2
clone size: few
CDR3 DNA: TGCAGTGCGCTAGTAGCGGGAGGGGGTAACATTCAGTACTTC
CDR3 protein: CSALVAGGGNIQYF

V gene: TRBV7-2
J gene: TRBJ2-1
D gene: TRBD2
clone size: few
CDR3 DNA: TGTGCCAGCAGCTTAGCGTGGCGGGGGAATGAGCAGTTCTTC
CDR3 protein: CASSLAWRGNEQFF

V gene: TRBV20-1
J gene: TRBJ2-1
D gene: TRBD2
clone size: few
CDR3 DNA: TGCAGTGCTAGACTAGCGGGGGGCCGTGGCTCCTACAATGAGCAGTTCTTC
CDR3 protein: CSARLAGGRGSYNEQFF

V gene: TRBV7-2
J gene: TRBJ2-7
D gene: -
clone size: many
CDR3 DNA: TGTGCCAGCAGTCCAAACTACGAGCAGTACTTC
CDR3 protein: CASSPNYEQYF

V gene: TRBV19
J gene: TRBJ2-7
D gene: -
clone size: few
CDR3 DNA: TGTGCCAGTAGTACCCTCGATGGCGAGCAGTACTTC
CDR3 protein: CASSTLDGEQYF

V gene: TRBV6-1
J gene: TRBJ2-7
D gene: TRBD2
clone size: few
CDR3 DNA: TGTGCCAGCAGACTGACTAGCGGGTCCTACGAGCAGTACTTC
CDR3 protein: CASRLTSGSYEQYF

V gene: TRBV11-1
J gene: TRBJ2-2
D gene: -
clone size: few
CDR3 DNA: TGTGCCAGCAGCAGGGTAACGAACACCGGGGAGCTGTTTTTT
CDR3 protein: CASSRVTNTGELFF

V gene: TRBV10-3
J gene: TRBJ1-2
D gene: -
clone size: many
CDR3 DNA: TGTGCCGGTTCGGGCGAGGGAAACTATGGCTACACCTTC
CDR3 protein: CAGSGEGNYGYTF

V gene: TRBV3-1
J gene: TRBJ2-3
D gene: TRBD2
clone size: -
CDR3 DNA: TGTGCCAGCAGCCAACTAGCGGGGGTAACCACAGATACGCAGTATTTT
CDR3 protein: CASSQLAGVTTDTQYF

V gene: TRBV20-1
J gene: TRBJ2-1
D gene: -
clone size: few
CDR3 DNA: TGCAGTGTCCCGACTAGCTACAATGAGCAGTTCTTC
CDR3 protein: CSVPTSYNEQFF

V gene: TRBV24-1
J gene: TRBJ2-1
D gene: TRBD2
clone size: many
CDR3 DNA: TGTGCCACCAGTGACCTAGCGGTCCCCTACAATGAGCAGTTCTTC
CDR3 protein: CATSDLAVPYNEQFF

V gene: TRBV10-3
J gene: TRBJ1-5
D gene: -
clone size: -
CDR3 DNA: TGTGCCATCAGTGAGGGGAGCGTTATTAGCAATCAGCCCCAGCATTTT
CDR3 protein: CAISEGSVISNQPQHF

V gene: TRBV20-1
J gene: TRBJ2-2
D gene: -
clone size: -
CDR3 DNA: TGCAGTGGCAAAGTGGGCACCGGGGAGCTGTTTTTT
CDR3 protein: CSGKVGTGELFF